This T cell receptor beta chain was captured by sequencing in a study of blood T cell repertoires in COVID-19 (dated by TCRdb to the early 2020s). The study in broad terms: Collaborator samples came from the United States, Italy and Spain and covered acute and convalescent phases of COVID-19. The material from the prospective study consisted of cDNA or gDNA derived from T cells, B-cell-depleted T cells, or PBMCs. Deeply sampled blood TCRbeta repertoires from subjects exposed to, actively infected with, or recovered from COVID-19 were included in the dataset. The repertoires were released in a freely available public database intended as a resource for research on the immune response to SARS-CoV-2. The samples were drawn from the first 160 participants of the ongoing ImmuneRACE study and from over a thousand subjects provided by 6 global collaborators. The sample metadata nearly always contained a de-identified subject ID, COVID-19 status, age in years and sex. Where available, HLA class I and class II types were obtained from metadata supplied by the sample provider rather than from assay-based typing. The full study reports these points: Clinical and demographic metadata were provided uncurated, with the amount varying by source and participant.

As regards this clone: Which antigen it targets is not known. No qualities accompany the bases; no much larger clone lies one base away.

Whole blood was collected in K2EDTA tubes by collaborating institutions according to the institutions' own protocols. For TCRbeta analysis, collaborators shipped samples in one of three forms: frozen whole blood, isolated PBMCs, or DNA extracted from either of those sample types. TCRbeta CDR3 regions were amplified from genomic DNA using the immunoSEQ Assay, a bias-controlled multiplex PCR. Under the source paper's analysis protocol: The number of nucleated cells in each sample was estimated from the amplification of reference gene primers within the assay. Sequence reads were collapsed and filtered to measure the absolute abundance of every unique TCRbeta CDR3 rearrangement. Productive Simpson clonality was computed per sample as the square root of Simpson's diversity index over productive rearrangements. The source is immuneACCESS, and TCRdb retained only in-frame sequences with V and J called. Part of the clones is not carried over; for the studies checked, unresolved V genes explain less than half of this, and the remainder is unexplained. From that table come the V and J calls and clone size; the DNA was used to work out D and trimming. This sample has 40,000 or so clones in its table, and approximately 90% of those were observed once. Together, the top ten hold approximately 2.1% of the sample.

Counted from cysteine to phenylalanine, this CDR3 has 12 amino acids. Of all the DNA, just the CDR3 is kept, 36 bases in frame from base 1. V is cut by 3 bases and J by 6 bases, and the space between the germline ends is 5 bases. Rearrangement joined TRBV12-3 or TRBV12-4 to TRBJ2-2, with the D gene not confidently named. The TCR was taken from a man in his forties or fifties with active COVID-19. Sequenced material: peripheral blood. The CDR3 amino acid sequence is: CASSFFAGELFF. The DNA sequence reads TGTGCCAGCAGTTTTTTCGCCGGGGAGCTGTTTTTT.